These 8 T cell receptor beta chains came from one sample sequenced in a study of PD-1 blockade in classical Hodgkin lymphoma (dated by TCRdb to the early 2020s). Interpreted using the paper, the time point label stands for: cycle 2 day 1 (C2D1) of nivolumab. All trial patients had relapsed after autologous stem cell transplantation, with cohorts A, B and C differing in prior brentuximab vedotin exposure. Library method: the immunoSEQ multiplex PCR assay. Held by TCRdb, this immuneACCESS table contains in-frame sequences only and omits some clones. Under half of the omission traces to an unresolved V gene where checked; the cause of the rest is unknown. A total of about 50,000 clones appear in this sample, 88% of them only once. The top ten hold under 7% of the sample. Specimen: peripheral blood mononuclear cells (PBMCs), collected before the second cycle of nivolumab. The receptor source for this set is a human donor with classical Hodgkin lymphoma.

This chain uses TRBV6-6 with TRBJ2-2, with a possible D match to TRBD1 (8 bases). The V end was cut by 7 bases, the J end by 4 bases, with 16 bases between. Germline V gives CDR1 MNHNY, CDR2 SVGAGI (reference sequence). The CDR3 is 15 residues long. CDR3 amino acids: CASNLNRGGTGELFF. CDR3 nucleotides: TGTGCCAGCAACCTTAACAGGGGGGGCACCGGGGAGCTGTTTTTT.

V is TRBV2 and J is TRBJ2-3, with TRBD1 identical over 8 bases. V lost 6 bases and J lost 5; bases outside the gene matches: 7. Germline loops: CDR1 SNHLY, CDR2 FYNNEI. CDR3 length: 14 amino acids. CDR3 protein: CASRWTGSVDTQYF. The CDR3 DNA reads TGTGCCAGCAGATGGACAGGGTCCGTAGATACGCAGTATTTT. The variable domain in full, with the rest retrieved from reference TRBV2 and TRBJ2-3, is EPEVTQTPSHQVTQMGQEVILRCVPISNHLYFYWYRQILGQKVEFLVSFYNNEISEKSEIFDDQFSVERPDGSNFTLKIRSTKLEDSAMYFCASRWTGSVDTQYFGPGTRLTVL.

This clone was seen a few times. Additional DNA sequences in this sample encode the identical CDR3. The rearrangement joins TRBV5-1 to TRBJ1-1; a possible D gene is TRBD1 (5 bases). Germline CDR1 and CDR2: SGHRS and YFSETQ. The V end was cut by 4 bases, the J end by 1 base, with 8 bases between. This CDR3 is built from 13 residues. The CDR3 reads CASSRGTNTEAFF. The CDR3 DNA is TGCGCCAGCAGCCGGGGGACGAACACTGAAGCTTTCTTT. The entire variable domain, with the rest obtained from reference TRBV5-1 and TRBJ1-1, is as follows: KAGVTQTPRYLIKTRGQQVTLSCSPISGHRSVSWYQQTPGQGLQFLFEYFSETQRNKGNFPGRFSGRQFSNSRSEMNVSTLELGDSALYLCASSRGTNTEAFFGQGTRLTVV.

The chain recombines TRBV7-8 with TRBJ1-1, with D possibly being TRBD1 (5 bases). The CDR3 consists of 11 residues. Trimming pared 5 bases from V and 11 bases from J, leaving 12 bases between. The V gene's germline CDR1 is SGHVS and CDR2 FQNEAQ. CDR3 protein: CASSLSREAFF. The CDR3 DNA is TGTGCCAGCAGCCTAAGCAGGGAGGCTTTCTTT.

The rearrangement links TRBV5-1 to TRBJ1-1; TRBD1 aligns across 7 bases. CDR3 length: 14 residues. Trimming cost V 7 bases and J 4 bases; bases outside gene matches: 10. The germline CDR1 and CDR2 sequences are SGHRS and YFSETQ. This CDR3 reads CASFPSRGSTEAFF. In DNA form, the CDR3 reads TGCGCCAGCTTTCCCTCCAGGGGGAGCACTGAAGCTTTCTTT. The variable domain in full, with the rest retrieved from reference TRBV5-1 and TRBJ1-1, is KAGVTQTPRYLIKTRGQQVTLSCSPISGHRSVSWYQQTPGQGLQFLFEYFSETQRNKGNFPGRFSGRQFSNSRSEMNVSTLELGDSALYLCASFPSRGSTEAFFGQGTRLTVV.

In DNA form, the CDR3 reads TGTGCCAGCAGCCTCCCATACTATGGCTACACCTTC. Translation: CASSLPYYGYTF. The chain couples TRBV9 to TRBJ1-2, with no clear D. The CDR3 sequence is 12 residues long. Germline CDR1 is SGDLS and CDR2 is YYNGEE. V lost 4 bases and J 3 bases, leaving 7 bases between the germline ends.

CDR3 sequence reads: CASSSDPQETQYF. Written as DNA, the CDR3 is TGCGCCAGCAGTTCTGACCCTCAAGAGACCCAGTACTTC. The chain combines TRBV5-1 with TRBJ2-5, with unresolved D. The germline gives CDR1 SGHRS, CDR2 YFSETQ. V lost 5 bases, J lost 2 bases, and 10 bases lay in between. CDR3 size: 13 residues.

About this clone: Within the sample, other DNA sequences also encode this same CDR3. The chain employs TRBV5-1 and TRBJ1-1, with a weak D call TRBD1 (6 bases). The CDR3 sequence is 14 residues long. Trimming cost V 4 bases and J 0 bases, with 10 bases left between them. Germline values: CDR1 SGHRS, CDR2 YFSETQ. The CDR3: CASSTGTLNTEAFF. The CDR3 nucleotides read TGCGCCAGCAGCACTGGGACATTGAACACTGAAGCTTTCTTT.